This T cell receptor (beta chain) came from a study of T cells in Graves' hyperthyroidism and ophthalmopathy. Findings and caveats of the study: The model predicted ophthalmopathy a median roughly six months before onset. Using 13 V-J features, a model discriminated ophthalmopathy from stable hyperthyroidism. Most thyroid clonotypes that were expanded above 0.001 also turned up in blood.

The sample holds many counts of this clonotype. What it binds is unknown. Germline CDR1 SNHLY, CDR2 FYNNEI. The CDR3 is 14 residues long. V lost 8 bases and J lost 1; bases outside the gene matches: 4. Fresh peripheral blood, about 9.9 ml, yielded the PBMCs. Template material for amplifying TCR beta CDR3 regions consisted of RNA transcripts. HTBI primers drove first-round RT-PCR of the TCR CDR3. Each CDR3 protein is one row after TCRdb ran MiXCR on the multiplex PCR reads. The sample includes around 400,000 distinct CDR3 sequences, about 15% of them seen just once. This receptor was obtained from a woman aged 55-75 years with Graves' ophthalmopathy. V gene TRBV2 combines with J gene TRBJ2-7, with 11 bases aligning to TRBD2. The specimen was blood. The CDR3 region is CASAGTSGSYEQYF. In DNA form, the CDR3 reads TGTGCCAGCGCCGGGACTAGCGGATCCTACGAGCAGTACTTC.